This TCR beta chain was captured by sequencing in a study of naive and memory T cell subsets. Concerning this clonotype itself: Its target is not known.

The junction had 13 bases not matched to a gene; V was cut back by 5 bases and J by 0 bases. This CDR3 has 17 amino acids. Study results and caveats: In naive cells, over 90% of TCR sequences were seen only once. RNA-based TCR counts may shift with T cell activation and differentiation. Naive repertoires, especially CD8, held a few larger clonotypes, possibly memory cells re-expressing CD45RA.

After the first PCR, alpha and beta chain libraries were processed separately. Two oligonucleotides, mixed equimolar, formed the beta constant-region primer covering TRBC1 and TRBC2. Four rounds of PCR amplified the ligated cDNA using nested alpha and beta constant-region primers plus SP2. An oligonucleotide with the SP2 primer and a 12-nucleotide UMI was ligated to the cDNA 3' end. TCRdb independently ran MiXCR on the UMI-ligation and nested PCR reads; one entry per CDR3 protein. The sample records 120,000 to 150,000 distinct CDR3 sequences, 15% to 20% being singletons. This clonotype was sampled from a human donor in good health. Sequencing used naive CD8+ T cells from blood. V and J are TRBV12-3 or TRBV12-4 and TRBJ2-7, with 7 bases that match TRBD1. The CDR3 bases are TGTGCCAGCAGTACGACAGGGCTCACCATTAGCTCCTACGAGCAGTACTTC. It is translated as CASSTTGLTISSYEQYF.